Listed below are T cell receptor beta chains from one sample, sequenced in a study of control samples from healthy donors and cancer patients. Sequencing was performed with immunoSEQ multiplex PCR; in TCRdb, only in-frame clones are kept and a portion is missing. In the table there are around 120,000 clones, approximately 94% of which are singletons. The sequenced sample consisted of blood. These receptors originate from a young man in good health. The CDR3 runs from the conserved cysteine through the conserved F or W. D genes are given only for firm matches. The size field is filled for only some rows; it gives once, few, many or a size class.

j_call d_call v_call clone_size cdr3_nt cdr3_aa
TRBJ1-2 NA TRBV15 NA TGTGCCACCAGCAGCACAGCAGACTATGGCTACACCTTC CATSSTADYGYTF
TRBJ2-3 TRBD1 TRBV15 NA TGTGCCACCAGCCCCCGACAGGGTTCATCCACAGATACGCAGTATTTT CATSPRQGSSTDTQYF
TRBJ1-6 NA TRBV5-6 NA TGTGCCAGCAGCTTGGATCAGGGTTCCTACTCACCCCTCCACTTT CASSLDQGSYSPLHF
TRBJ1-4 NA TRBV19 NA TGTGCCAGTAGAACTCCCGACAGATATGAAAAACTGTTTTTT CASRTPDRYEKLFF
TRBJ1-1 NA TRBV6-2/TRBV6-3 NA TGTGCCAGCAGCTTGGACCCAAGGGGCACTGAAGCTTTCTTT CASSLDPRGTEAFF
TRBJ2-4 TRBD1 TRBV7-9 NA TGTGCCAGCAGCTCGACAGGGATTTTAGCCAAAAACATTCAGTACTTC CASSSTGILAKNIQYF
TRBJ1-5 NA TRBV13 NA TGTGCCAGCAGCTTAGGGCGGCAGAGCAATCAGCCCCAGCATTTT CASSLGRQSNQPQHF
TRBJ1-1 NA TRBV29-1 NA TGCAGCGTTGAGGGGATCACAGCTGAAGCTTTCTTT CSVEGITAEAFF
TRBJ2-7 TRBD1 TRBV24-1 NA TGTGCCACCAGTGATCCGGGACAGGGGGGCGAGCAGTACTTC CATSDPGQGGEQYF
TRBJ1-2 NA TRBV7-2 once TGTGCCAGCAGCCCCGGGGCCTATGGCTACACCTTC CASSPGAYGYTF
TRBJ2-2 TRBD1 TRBV10-3 NA TGTGCCATCAGTGAGGGACAGGGGGCGTTAGCCGGGGAGCTGTTTTTT CAISEGQGALAGELFF
TRBJ1-5 TRBD1 TRBV27 NA TGTGCCAGCAGTTTACGCGCATTGGGACAGGGTCGTCAGCCCCAGCATTTT CASSLRALGQGRQPQHF
TRBJ1-2 NA TRBV18 NA TGTGCCAGCTCACAAAAACAGGAGGGCTACACCTTC CASSQKQEGYTF
TRBJ2-3 NA TRBV9 NA TGTGCCAGCACCGACACAGATACGCAGTATTTT CASTDTDTQYF
TRBJ1-4 TRBD1 TRBV6-5 NA TGTGCCAGCAGTTACGGGACAGGGGTAGGGGAAAAACTGTTTTTT CASSYGTGVGEKLFF
TRBJ1-6 NA TRBV2 NA TGTGCCAGCAGTGAACGGGCGTATTCACCCCTCCACTTT CASSERAYSPLHF
TRBJ2-3 TRBD2 TRBV5-1 NA TGCGCCAGCAGCTTGGGACTAGCGGGGAGAACTAGCACAGATACGCAGTATTTT CASSLGLAGRTSTDTQYF
TRBJ1-5 NA TRBV18 NA TGTGCCAGCTCACCACAGGGGCATAGCAATCAGCCCCAGCATTTT CASSPQGHSNQPQHF
TRBJ2-7 NA TRBV18 few TGTGCCAGCTCACCGGGCAGGGCCGAGCAGTACTTC CASSPGRAEQYF
TRBJ1-1 NA TRBV19 NA TGTGCCAGTAGTCTCCAGGGACGGGGCACTGAAGCTTTCTTT CASSLQGRGTEAFF
TRBJ2-3 NA TRBV11-2 NA TGTGCCTCTCAAAGAGGGGTATTAACAGATACGCAGTATTTT CASQRGVLTDTQYF
TRBJ1-1 NA TRBV27 NA TGTGCCTCCGGTGACACAACGAACACTGAAGCTTTCTTT CASGDTTNTEAFF
TRBJ2-3 NA TRBV11-3 once TGTGCCAGCAGCTTAGATGTGGGGGCGAGAGATACGCAGTATTTT CASSLDVGARDTQYF
TRBJ1-2 NA TRBV9 NA TGTGCCAGCAGCGTAGCGGGATTGAACAACTATGGCTACACCTTC CASSVAGLNNYGYTF
TRBJ1-6 NA TRBV15 NA TGTGCCACCAGCCAATCGGGTAATTCACCCCTCCACTTT CATSQSGNSPLHF
TRBJ1-5 NA TRBV28 NA TGTGCCAGCAGCTCTGGCGGGGGTCATCAGCCCCAGCATTTT CASSSGGGHQPQHF